This T cell receptor (beta chain) was sequenced in a study of metastatic and nonmetastatic thyroid tumors. About the study: The comparison covered peripheral blood and tumor or nodule tissue in malignant and benign thyroid patients. Study conclusions and caveats: TCR beta diversity was reportedly significantly higher in malignant thyroid tumors than benign nodules, in blood and tumor.

Thyroid surgery had not been preceded by any treatment in any patient. A note on this clone: What it recognizes is unknown.

The CDR3 runs 13 residues. In germline, CDR1 is SGHDN, CDR2 FVKESK. V was clipped by 4 bases and J by 1 base, with 7 bases between them. In the original workflow: The authors used CDR3 differences across clinicopathological groups to build a distant-metastasis classifier for papillary thyroid cancer. With MiXCR, TCRdb called clones anew from the PCR reads. Clone size and V and J calls follow TCRdb, not the original study. The sample contains about 15,000 clones, 3.5% to 4.5% of which appear only once. The gene calls are TRBV14 and TRBJ1-2; D unresolved. The clonotype was recovered from a female donor with papillary thyroid cancer or a benign thyroid nodule (not recorded which). Some clones in this sample may be carry-over from other donors' samples. The material sequenced was tumor tissue. In nucleotides, the CDR3 is TGTGCCAGCAGCCTAGAATTTAACTATGGCTACACCTTC. Its protein product is CASSLEFNYGYTF. The full variable domain, with the rest looked up from reference TRBV14 and TRBJ1-2, is EAGVTQFPSHSVIEKGQTVTLRCDPISGHDNLYWYRRVMGKEIKFLLHFVKESKQDESGMPNNRFLAERTGGTYSTLKVQPAELEDSGVYFCASSLEFNYGYTFGSGTRLTVV.